The 23 T cell receptor beta chains below come from one sample, sequenced in a study of memory CD4+ T cells and cytomegalovirus serostatus. Assay used: immunoSEQ multiplex PCR; TCRdb lists only in-frame clones, some missing. The table records almost 55,000 clones, roughly four fifths of them present only once. The sort gate was single viable CD3+CD4+CD8-CD45RO+ cells for memory CD4+ T cells. Source material: memory CD4+ T cells from blood. The receptors stem from an adult in good health and CMV-seronegative.

This clone was detected only once. The V and J genes are TRBV30 and TRBJ1-2; 12 bases map to TRBD1. The germline CDR1 and CDR2 sequences are GTSNPN and SVGIG (reference sequence). This CDR3 is built from 16 residues. Trimming took 1 base from V and 7 from J; bases not matched to a gene: 10. The CDR3 nucleotides are TGTGCCTGGAGTGCCAGCTCAGGGACAGGGGGCTCTGGCTACACCTTC. Its protein is CAWSASSGTGGSGYTF.

The V call is TRBV6-1, the J call TRBJ1-2, with D uncertain. The germline V gene encodes CDR1 MNHNS and CDR2 SASEGT. This CDR3 spans 13 amino acids. V gave up 4 bases and J gave up 8 bases, with 14 bases separating them. In nucleotides, the CDR3 is TGTGCCAGCAGTGGTCAGTTCATTTCCGGCTACACCTTC. Amino acids: CASSGQFISGYTF.

The chain couples TRBV2 to TRBJ2-6, with D possibly being TRBD1 (5 bases). V lost 6 bases and J lost 4, with 13 bases in between. The germline V gene has CDR1 SNHLY and CDR2 FYNNEI. The CDR3 is 15 residues long. This CDR3 is CASSPQGTGANVLTF. The CDR3 bases are TGTGCCAGCAGCCCTCAGGGAACGGGGGCCAACGTCCTGACTTTC.

The chain carries TRBV5-4 and TRBJ2-1; 12 bases map to TRBD2. Germline CDR1 reads SGHNT; CDR2 reads YYREEE (reference sequence). The CDR3 extends over 15 amino acids. Germline trimming cut 2 bases from V and 9 bases from J; bases unmatched to any gene: 6. The CDR3 bases are TGTGCCAGCAGCTTAAGGACTAGCGGGGTGAGTGAGCAGTTCTTC. Residues: CASSLRTSGVSEQFF.

The chain employs TRBV11-2 and TRBJ1-5, with 7 nucleotides matching TRBD1. Per germline, CDR1 SGHAT and CDR2 FQNNGV. Trimming removed 5 bases from V and 8 bases from J; junction bases left unmatched: 12. This CDR3 has 15 amino acids. The CDR3 reads CASSHRDSAMKPQHF. In DNA form, the CDR3 reads TGTGCCAGCAGCCACCGGGACAGTGCTATGAAGCCCCAGCATTTT.

This rearrangement joins TRBV5-4 to TRBJ1-1, with unresolved D. V shed 0 bases and J shed 5 bases, with 17 bases lying between them. In germline, CDR1 is SGHNT, CDR2 YYREEE (reference sequence). The CDR3 is 16 residues long. The CDR3 DNA is TGTGCCAGCAGCTTGGAGCTGGGCCGGATGGAAACTGAAGCTTTCTTT. Translated, it gives CASSLELGRMETEAFF.

The chain combines TRBV28 with TRBJ1-3; D call uncertain. V was shortened by 5 bases and J by 2 bases, with 16 bases between the two germline ends. Germline loops: CDR1 MDHEN, CDR2 SYDVKM. This CDR3 is 16 amino acids long. CDR3 protein: CASSPLFFTAGNTIYF. The CDR3 DNA is TGTGCCAGCAGTCCCCTCTTTTTTACAGCTGGAAACACCATATATTTT. The whole variable domain, remainder taken from reference TRBV28 and TRBJ1-3, is DVKVTQSSRYLVKRTGEKVFLECVQDMDHENMFWYRQDPGLGLRLIYFSYDVKMKEKGDIPEGYSVSREKKERFSLILESASTNQTSMYLCASSPLFFTAGNTIYFGEGSWLTVV.

This rearrangement joins TRBV5-1 to TRBJ2-1; the D is unclear. Germline CDR1 and CDR2: SGHRS and YFSETQ. The CDR3 sequence is 13 residues long. V lost 0 bases to trimming and J lost 9 bases, with 10 bases between them. The CDR3 sequence: CASSLATQGEQFF. CDR3 coding DNA: TGCGCCAGCAGCTTGGCCACTCAAGGTGAGCAGTTCTTC.

This clone was seen only once. DNA for the CDR3: TGTGCCAGCAGTGCGGACAGGGTAACCTTGAACACTGAAGCTTTCTTT. Translating gives CASSADRVTLNTEAFF. The chain couples TRBV6-1 to TRBJ1-1; 8 positions match TRBD1. The CDR3 runs to 16 residues. J was trimmed by 0 bases and V by 4 bases; bases with no gene match: 7. Germline CDR1 MNHNS, CDR2 SASEGT.

The chain is built from TRBV19 and TRBJ1-1; the D is unclear. V was clipped by 6 bases and J by 5 bases, with 22 bases between them. The V gene's germline CDR1 is LNHDA and CDR2 SQIVND (reference sequence). The CDR3 length is 16 residues. CDR3 sequence (DNA): TGTGCCAGTAGCCCGATATCGGACTCTCCGGTGACTGAAGCTTTCTTT. Encoded protein: CASSPISDSPVTEAFF.

This rearrangement joins TRBV2 to TRBJ1-4; TRBD1 matches at 7 bases. J gave up 2 bases and V 6 bases, and 3 bases lay outside the gene matches. The CDR3 contains 14 residues. Germline values: CDR1 SNHLY, CDR2 FYNNEI. In DNA form, the CDR3 reads TGTGCCAGCAGGAGGGGACAGACTAATGAAAAACTGTTTTTT. Protein sequence: CASRRGQTNEKLFF.

CDR3 region: CASSRQTSGSTDTQYF. DNA for the CDR3: TGTGCCAGCAGCCGTCAGACTAGCGGGAGCACAGATACGCAGTATTTT. V and J are TRBV7-9 and TRBJ2-3; 10 bases agree with TRBD2. Per the germline V gene, CDR1 is SEHNR and CDR2 is FQNEAQ (reference sequence). With V trimmed by 5 bases and J by 0 bases, 5 bases remained unmatched. The CDR3 sequence is 16 residues long.

This chain joins TRBV18 and TRBJ1-2; possible D gene TRBD1, 5 bases. This CDR3 region has 14 residues. In germline, CDR1 is KGHSH, CDR2 LQKENI. Trimming cost V 3 bases and J 2 bases, with 10 bases left between them. The CDR3, as DNA: TGTGCCAGCTCACCTATCAAGGGGAACTATGGCTACACCTTC. Translation: CASSPIKGNYGYTF. Complete variable domain (other parts from reference TRBV18 and TRBJ1-2): NAGVMQNPRHLVRRRGQEARLRCSPMKGHSHVYWYRQLPEEGLKFMVYLQKENIIDESGMPKERFSAEFPKEGPSILRIQQVVRGDSAAYFCASSPIKGNYGYTFGSGTRLTVV.

The rearrangement uses TRBV6-6 and TRBJ2-3; D ambiguous. This CDR3 region has 14 residues. V was shortened by 0 bases and J by 4 bases, with 8 bases between the two germline ends. CDR1 is MNHNY and CDR2 is SVGAGI in the germline V gene (reference sequence). The CDR3 nucleotides are TGTGCCAGCAGTTACTCCGACTGGGCAGATACGCAGTATTTT. The encoded protein is CASSYSDWADTQYF.

This sequence joins TRBV11-3 and TRBJ2-3; D remains ambiguous. This CDR3 is 14 amino acids long. Looked up from germline, CDR1 is SGHNT and CDR2 is YENEEA. The V and J ends lost 5 bases and 5 bases respectively, with 14 bases between them. As DNA, the CDR3 is TGTGCCAGCAGCCCTGGCGCCCTAGGAGATACGCAGTATTTT. Its translation: CASSPGALGDTQYF.

The genes are TRBV9 and TRBJ1-1; no clear D gene. The CDR3 runs to 14 residues. V was pared by 4 bases and J by 3 bases, with 13 bases between. Per the germline V gene, CDR1 is SGDLS and CDR2 is YYNGEE. CDR3 sequence: CASSPSLVYTEAFF. The CDR3 DNA sequence: TGTGCCAGCAGCCCGTCTTTGGTGTACACTGAAGCTTTCTTT.

The rearrangement joins TRBV9 to TRBJ1-4; D is unclear. In germline, CDR1 is SGDLS, CDR2 YYNGEE. The CDR3 covers 15 residues. V lost 1 base and J lost 3, with 10 bases in between. CDR3 loop: CASSVIGKPNEKLFF. In DNA form, the CDR3 reads TGTGCCAGCAGCGTAATAGGGAAGCCTAATGAAAAACTGTTTTTT.

The chain combines TRBV27 with TRBJ1-6; 9 bases are a match to TRBD1. Unmatched junction bases numbered 6, after V lost 4 bases and J lost 8 bases. The germline V gene encodes CDR1 MNHEY and CDR2 SMNVEV (reference sequence). The CDR3 extends over 15 amino acids. The CDR3 DNA follows: TGTGCCAGCAGTTGGGCATGGACAGGGGATTCACCCCTCCACTTT. Protein product: CASSWAWTGDSPLHF.

V and J are TRBV11-1 and TRBJ1-1; D is unclear. V gave up 5 bases and J gave up 1 base, with 11 bases separating them. CDR3 length: 14 residues. Germline CDR1 and CDR2: SGHAT and FQDESV (reference sequence). The CDR3 loop reads CASSLSRQNTEAFF. In DNA, the CDR3 is TGTGCCAGCAGCCTCAGCAGACAGAACACTGAAGCTTTCTTT.

This clone was picked up one time. CDR3 DNA: TGCGCCAGCAGCCAATCCGCCAGGACAAACTCTGGAAACACCATATATTTT. This gives the protein CASSQSARTNSGNTIYF. V usage is TRBV4-3 and J usage is TRBJ1-3, with a possible D match to TRBD1 (5 bases). The CDR3 extends over 17 amino acids. V was shortened by 2 bases and J by 0 bases, with 14 bases between the two germline ends. Germline CDR1 reads LGHNA; CDR2 reads YSLEER.

The genes are TRBV6-5 and TRBJ2-2; weak D call: TRBD2 (7 bases). The CDR3 consists of 16 residues. Germline V gene sequence: CDR1 MNHEY, CDR2 SVGAGI. Trimming removed 3 bases from V and 2 bases from J, with 13 bases in between. The CDR3 bases are TGTGCCAGCAGTTATCGGGGGGCAGTTAACACCGGGGAGCTGTTTTTT. It encodes CASSYRGAVNTGELFF.

The V and J genes are TRBV18 and TRBJ1-5; 9 positions agree with TRBD1. CDR1 KGHSH and CDR2 LQKENI come from the germline V gene. V lost 2 bases to trimming and J lost 1 base; unmatched junction nucleotides: 6. There are 17 residues in the CDR3. CDR3 residues: CASSPGTGRGSNQPQHF. CDR3 in DNA: TGTGCCAGCTCACCAGGGACAGGGAGAGGGAGCAATCAGCCCCAGCATTTT.

This chain links TRBV18 with TRBJ2-5, with 9 bases matching TRBD1. The CDR3 has 15 amino acids. With V trimmed by 6 bases and J by 5 bases, 10 bases remained unmatched. Germline loops: CDR1 KGHSH, CDR2 LQKENI. The CDR3 protein is CASSPGQGSSETQYF. CDR3 in DNA: TGTGCCAGCTCCCCAGGACAGGGGTCTTCGGAGACCCAGTACTTC.